This entry concerns a single T cell receptor (beta chain). This sample is drawn from a study of blood T cell repertoires in COVID-19. Turning to the study itself: There were acute and convalescent COVID-19 samples, and they came from the United States, Italy and Spain. T cells, B-cell-depleted T cells, or PBMCs provided the cDNA or gDNA that served as material.

Across fewer than 25 US areas, participants ranged in age from 18 to 89 years. Participants reported their clinical history, and cohort assignment relied on those reports. This table comes from immunoSEQ multiplex PCR, and its TCRdb copy is limited to in-frame clones, with some not included. The sample has about 200,000 clones, about 80% seen once. V was trimmed by 4 bases and J by 0 bases, leaving 8 bases between them. CDR1 SGDLS and CDR2 YYNGEE come from the germline V gene. There are 14 residues in the CDR3. The sequenced sample consisted of PBMCs or T cells enriched from blood (not recorded which). The clonotype comes from a middle-aged man who had recovered from COVID-19. The gene calls are TRBV9 and TRBJ2-4; D is possibly TRBD1 (5 bases). The CDR3: CASSPDRAKNIQYF. The CDR3 nucleotides are TGTGCCAGCAGCCCCGACAGAGCCAAAAACATTCAGTACTTC.